Listed below are T cell receptor beta chains from one sample, sequenced in a study of PD-1 blockade in mismatch repair-deficient tumors. The repertoire was sequenced with immunoSEQ multiplex PCR; TCRdb's copy has only in-frame clones and lacks some. The data contain about 84,000 clones, over 75% of them singletons. The sample here was peripheral blood, taken 12 weeks after starting pembrolizumab. The origin of the receptors is an adult with mismatch repair-deficient cancer. The CDR3 runs from the conserved cysteine through the conserved F or W. The order of the fields is D gene, J gene, V gene, clone size, CDR3 DNA, CDR3 protein. The D gene is left open where the match is weak. Some rows mark clone size as missing; the rest say once, few, many or name a class of expanded clone.

d_call: NA
j_call: TRBJ2-5
v_call: TRBV13
clone_size: NA
cdr3_nt: TGTGCCAGCAGCTTAGGCCTAACAGAGACCCAGTACTTC
cdr3_aa: CASSLGLTETQYF

d_call: NA
j_call: TRBJ1-2
v_call: TRBV15
clone_size: NA
cdr3_nt: TGTGCCACCAGCAGAGAGGAACAGGGCCCCTTCAACTTC
cdr3_aa: CATSREEQGPFNF

d_call: TRBD2
j_call: TRBJ2-7
v_call: TRBV4-3
clone_size: NA
cdr3_nt: TGCGCCAGCAGCCAAGACCTAGCGGGAGCTAGGGAGCAGTACTTC
cdr3_aa: CASSQDLAGAREQYF

d_call: NA
j_call: TRBJ2-5
v_call: TRBV27
clone_size: NA
cdr3_nt: TGTGCCAGCAGTGTAAGGACAGCTAGTCAAGAGACCCAGTACTTC
cdr3_aa: CASSVRTASQETQYF

d_call: NA
j_call: TRBJ1-4
v_call: TRBV2
clone_size: NA
cdr3_nt: TGTGCCAGCAAACAGGATCTTAATGAAAAACTGTTTTTT
cdr3_aa: CASKQDLNEKLFF

d_call: NA
j_call: TRBJ2-2
v_call: TRBV27
clone_size: NA
cdr3_nt: TGTGCCAGCAATTCAGGGGTCGGGGAGCTGTTTTTT
cdr3_aa: CASNSGVGELFF

d_call: NA
j_call: TRBJ2-7
v_call: TRBV27
clone_size: NA
cdr3_nt: TGTGCCAGCAGTTTTCGGTTCCGGACAGGGACTAACGAGCAGTACTTC
cdr3_aa: CASSFRFRTGTNEQYF

d_call: NA
j_call: TRBJ2-2
v_call: TRBV19
clone_size: once
cdr3_nt: TGTGCCAGTAGTATTCGTTTCCCCGGGGAGCTGTTTTTT
cdr3_aa: CASSIRFPGELFF

d_call: NA
j_call: TRBJ2-7
v_call: TRBV7-7
clone_size: few
cdr3_nt: TGTGCTAGCAGCTTAGGTCCAGGGCGTGAGCAGTACTTC
cdr3_aa: CASSLGPGREQYF

d_call: TRBD2
j_call: TRBJ2-7
v_call: TRBV7-8
clone_size: once
cdr3_nt: TGTGCCAGCAGCCAAACCCGACTAGCGCGGAGCTCCTACGAGCAGTACTTC
cdr3_aa: CASSQTRLARSSYEQYF

d_call: NA
j_call: TRBJ1-1
v_call: TRBV28
clone_size: NA
cdr3_nt: TGTGCCAGCAGTTTACCGGGTACGTCGAGCACTGAAGCTTTCTTT
cdr3_aa: CASSLPGTSSTEAFF

d_call: NA
j_call: TRBJ2-6
v_call: TRBV30
clone_size: NA
cdr3_nt: TGTGCCTGGAGAAACGCTGGGGCCAACGTCCTGACTTTC
cdr3_aa: CAWRNAGANVLTF

d_call: TRBD2
j_call: TRBJ2-7
v_call: TRBV11-2
clone_size: NA
cdr3_nt: TGTGCCAGCAGCTTAGGGACTAGCGGCTCCTACGAGCAGTACTTC
cdr3_aa: CASSLGTSGSYEQYF

d_call: NA
j_call: TRBJ2-7
v_call: TRBV4-3
clone_size: NA
cdr3_nt: TGCGCCAGCAGCCGAGATCTCAGTTTCTCCTACGAGCAGTACTTC
cdr3_aa: CASSRDLSFSYEQYF

d_call: TRBD2
j_call: TRBJ2-3
v_call: TRBV15
clone_size: NA
cdr3_nt: TGTGCCACCAGCAGAGATAGCGGGGTGACGAGGGCGCAGTATTTT
cdr3_aa: CATSRDSGVTRAQYF

d_call: TRBD2
j_call: TRBJ2-1
v_call: TRBV7-7
clone_size: NA
cdr3_nt: TGTGCTAGCTCACCCGGGACTAGCTCCGACAATGAGCAGTTCTTC
cdr3_aa: CASSPGTSSDNEQFF

d_call: TRBD1
j_call: TRBJ1-5
v_call: TRBV6-1
clone_size: NA
cdr3_nt: TGTGCCAGCAGTGAAGGGACAGGGTTTCTGCCCCAGCATTTT
cdr3_aa: CASSEGTGFLPQHF

d_call: NA
j_call: TRBJ1-1
v_call: TRBV4-2
clone_size: NA
cdr3_nt: TGTGCCAGCAGCCAGGGAGCAATGGGAGGAGAAGCTTTCTTT
cdr3_aa: CASSQGAMGGEAFF

d_call: TRBD1
j_call: TRBJ1-1
v_call: TRBV5-6
clone_size: NA
cdr3_nt: TGTGCCAGCAGTCCTGACAGGGCCGAAGCTTTCTTT
cdr3_aa: CASSPDRAEAFF

d_call: NA
j_call: TRBJ2-7
v_call: TRBV6-1
clone_size: NA
cdr3_nt: TGTGCCAGCAGTGAAAGTCCCGGGAGCTCCTACGAGCAGTACTTC
cdr3_aa: CASSESPGSSYEQYF

d_call: NA
j_call: TRBJ2-6
v_call: TRBV6-4
clone_size: few
cdr3_nt: TGTGCCAGCAGTGACTCCCACTCTGGGGCCAACGTCCTGACTTTC
cdr3_aa: CASSDSHSGANVLTF

d_call: NA
j_call: TRBJ2-5
v_call: TRBV6-5
clone_size: NA
cdr3_nt: TGTGCCATGTCGGAGGCGAAAGAGACCCAGTACTTC
cdr3_aa: CAMSEAKETQYF

d_call: TRBD1
j_call: TRBJ1-2
v_call: TRBV4-2
clone_size: NA
cdr3_nt: TGTGCCAGCAGCCCCTCACAGGGGGACTATGGCTACACCTTC
cdr3_aa: CASSPSQGDYGYTF

d_call: TRBD1
j_call: TRBJ1-4
v_call: TRBV4-1
clone_size: few
cdr3_nt: TGCGCCAGCAGCCAGACAGGGGGGGAGCGTGAAAAACTGTTTTTT
cdr3_aa: CASSQTGGEREKLFF

d_call: NA
j_call: TRBJ2-7
v_call: TRBV11-3
clone_size: many
cdr3_nt: TGTGCCAGCAGCTTTCGGCAAAGTGCGTACGAGCAGTACTTC
cdr3_aa: CASSFRQSAYEQYF

d_call: NA
j_call: TRBJ1-1
v_call: TRBV30
clone_size: once
cdr3_nt: TGTGCCTGGAGTAGGTCTCGGGACGGGAACACTGAAGCTTTCTTT
cdr3_aa: CAWSRSRDGNTEAFF

d_call: NA
j_call: TRBJ1-1
v_call: TRBV6-4
clone_size: few
cdr3_nt: TGTGCCAGCACGACGGGGACTAGCGAATTTCGCACTGAAGCTTTCTTT
cdr3_aa: CASTTGTSEFRTEAFF

d_call: NA
j_call: TRBJ1-1
v_call: TRBV7-9
clone_size: NA
cdr3_nt: TGTGCCAGCAGCTTTTCCACTGAAGCTTTCTTT
cdr3_aa: CASSFSTEAFF

d_call: NA
j_call: TRBJ1-4
v_call: TRBV19
clone_size: NA
cdr3_nt: TGTGCCAGTATCCTGATGGCAACTAATGAAAAACTGTTTTTT
cdr3_aa: CASILMATNEKLFF

d_call: TRBD1
j_call: TRBJ1-2
v_call: TRBV5-4
clone_size: NA
cdr3_nt: TGTGCCAGCAGCCAAAAAGCCTTGACAGGGGACGGCTACACCTTC
cdr3_aa: CASSQKALTGDGYTF

d_call: TRBD1
j_call: TRBJ1-5
v_call: TRBV9
clone_size: NA
cdr3_nt: TGTGCCAGCAGCGCCGGAGGACAGGCCGATCAGCCCCAGCATTTT
cdr3_aa: CASSAGGQADQPQHF

d_call: TRBD1
j_call: TRBJ2-5
v_call: TRBV6-5
clone_size: NA
cdr3_nt: TGTGCCAGCAGTTACTCGACAGGGACGGGAGAGACCCAGTACTTC
cdr3_aa: CASSYSTGTGETQYF

d_call: NA
j_call: TRBJ2-2
v_call: TRBV18
clone_size: NA
cdr3_nt: TGTGCCAGCTCCGCGGAGACTTGGAACACCGGGGAGCTGTTTTTT
cdr3_aa: CASSAETWNTGELFF

d_call: TRBD1
j_call: TRBJ1-2
v_call: TRBV9
clone_size: NA
cdr3_nt: TGTGCCAGCAGCGTAGACCCCCAGGGGGTCGTTGGCTACACCTTC
cdr3_aa: CASSVDPQGVVGYTF

d_call: TRBD2
j_call: TRBJ2-1
v_call: TRBV9
clone_size: NA
cdr3_nt: TGTGCCAGCAGCGACGGGGGGAAGAGCTCCTACAATGAGCAGTTCTTC
cdr3_aa: CASSDGGKSSYNEQFF

d_call: NA
j_call: TRBJ1-4
v_call: TRBV7-9
clone_size: NA
cdr3_nt: TGTGCCAGCAGCTTTAGGGGGGGGAATGAAAAACTGTTTTTT
cdr3_aa: CASSFRGGNEKLFF

d_call: NA
j_call: TRBJ1-1
v_call: TRBV19
clone_size: NA
cdr3_nt: TGTGCCAGTAGTATTCGGGGTGGGGGCACTGAAGCTTTCTTT
cdr3_aa: CASSIRGGGTEAFF

d_call: TRBD1
j_call: TRBJ2-1
v_call: TRBV6-6
clone_size: few
cdr3_nt: TGTGCCAGCAGAAAAACAGGGGGGAAATACAATGAGCAGTTCTTC
cdr3_aa: CASRKTGGKYNEQFF

d_call: NA
j_call: TRBJ1-5
v_call: TRBV5-1
clone_size: NA
cdr3_nt: TGCGCCAGCAGCTTGGATGGTAGCAATCAGCCCCAGCATTTT
cdr3_aa: CASSLDGSNQPQHF

d_call: NA
j_call: TRBJ1-4
v_call: TRBV7-7
clone_size: once
cdr3_nt: TGTGCTAGCAGCGGGGCAGATGGAAAACTGTTTTTT
cdr3_aa: CASSGADGKLFF

d_call: TRBD2
j_call: TRBJ2-1
v_call: TRBV9
clone_size: NA
cdr3_nt: TGTGCCAGCAGCCAAAATAGCGGGAGGACTGGGTATGAGCAGTTCTTC
cdr3_aa: CASSQNSGRTGYEQFF